This T cell receptor (beta chain) is from a study of OX40 agonist ivuxolimab in advanced cancers. V gave up 5 bases and J gave up 5 bases, with 10 bases separating them. The CDR3 sequence is 13 residues long. Germline V lookup: CDR1 SGHTA, CDR2 FQGTGA. Remarks on this clone: Its specificity is unknown.

General study points: On average, a greater number of expanded clones characterised CD8+ T cells relative to CD4+.

The timepoints at which blood was sampled were baseline, cycle 4 day 1, and cycle 7 day 1. The protocol was immunoSEQ multiplex PCR, while the TCRdb copy is restricted to in-frame clones and leaves out a portion. This table has 55,000 to 80,000 clones, almost 85% appearing once. The TCR originated in an adult with an advanced solid tumor such as melanoma, head and neck, liver or kidney cancer. J is TRBJ2-1 and V is TRBV7-3; unclear D gene. The sample in question was CD4+ or CD8+ T cells sorted from blood, obtained in a trial of the OX40 agonist ivuxolimab. The CDR3 DNA reads as TGTGCCAGCAGCCGAGGCTCTAACAATGAGCAGTTCTTC. Translating it yields CASSRGSNNEQFF.